This T cell receptor (beta chain) emerged from a study of blood T cell repertoires in COVID-19. Per the authors' pipeline: Estimation of nucleated cell counts was performed using reference gene primer amplification. TCRdb's table, derived via immunoSEQ multiplex PCR, lists solely in-frame clones and lacks some. For V, J and clone size, that table is used; D and trimming come from the DNA. Of approximately 440,000 clones listed, roughly 88% are singletons. The CDR3 sequence is 13 residues long. Germline CDR1 SNHLY, CDR2 FYNNEI. The V and J ends lost 3 bases and 5 bases, in that order; junction bases with no gene match: 3.

Sample: peripheral blood. This clonotype was sampled from a woman between 50 and 59 years old with COVID-19, enrolled during active disease. The rearrangement joins TRBV2 to TRBJ1-2, with 7 nucleotides matching TRBD1. CDR3 sequence (DNA): TGTGCCAGCAGTGACGACAGGGTTTATGGCTACACCTTC. Protein product: CASSDDRVYGYTF. Complete variable domain (other parts from reference TRBV2 and TRBJ1-2): EPEVTQTPSHQVTQMGQEVILRCVPISNHLYFYWYRQILGQKVEFLVSFYNNEISEKSEIFDDQFSVERPDGSNFTLKIRSTKLEDSAMYFCASSDDRVYGYTFGSGTRLTVV.